Listed here are 8 T cell receptor beta chains from one sample, sequenced in a study of identical twins (dated by TCRdb to the mid-2010s). Libraries were constructed by 5' RACE. The reads were generated on an Illumina HiSeq 2000. The public reads were quality trimmed at Q25 with fastp and then assembled into clones with MiXCR by TCRdb, keeping productive beta chains. A single entry per CDR3 protein holds the most common genes and DNA from its merged rows. The sample records around 490,000 distinct CDR3 sequences, 12% to 15% of which are singletons. Clones ranked in the top ten supply roughly 0.42% of the sample. These records were also assigned to another study, of yellow fever vaccine responses in identical twins.

Input material: CD4+ T cells sorted from blood. The receptors here all came from a woman aged 18 to 35 in good health.

This clonotype has only a few counts. The J gene is TRBJ1-4, the V gene TRBV4-1; D gene uncertain. The CDR3 is 15 residues long. The germline gives CDR1 MGHRA, CDR2 YSYEKL. The germline V and J ends were trimmed by 3 bases and 5 bases, with 13 bases remaining between them. CDR3 sequence (DNA): TGCGCCAGCAGCCAGACGGGATTTGAGAATGAAAAACTGTTTTTT. Translated: CASSQTGFENEKLFF.

This clonotype has a handful of counts. This chain joins TRBV20-1 and TRBJ2-7; D may be TRBD2 (7 bases). Deletions cut 6 bases from V and 5 bases from J, with 17 bases between. The germline gives CDR1 DFQATT, CDR2 SNEGSKA (reference sequence). The CDR3 totals 13 residues. The CDR3: CSAPVGGLNEQYF. The CDR3 DNA is TGCAGTGCACCCGTCGGGGGGCTGAACGAGCAGTACTTC.

This clonotype was observed a handful of times. The chain joins TRBV3-1 to TRBJ1-1; D is unresolved. The CDR3 has 11 amino acids. V lost 3 bases and J lost 7, with 6 bases in between. Germline CDR1 reads LGHDT; CDR2 reads YNNKEL (reference sequence). CDR3 sequence: CASSQANEAFF. The CDR3 DNA reads as TGTGCCAGCAGCCAGGCGAATGAAGCTTTCTTT.

This clonotype was recorded a few times. The chain recombines TRBV7-9 with TRBJ2-2, with unresolved D. The CDR3 length is 13 residues. Germline V gives CDR1 SEHNR, CDR2 FQNEAQ (reference sequence). Deletions cut 3 bases from V and 4 bases from J, with 6 bases between. The CDR3 spells CASSFSSTGELFF. The CDR3 nucleotides are TGTGCCAGCAGCTTTTCGAGCACCGGGGAGCTGTTTTTT.

This chain connects TRBV3-1 to TRBJ2-7; either TRBD1 or TRBD2 may supply D (5 bases each). V was clipped by 3 bases and J by 7 bases, with 10 bases between them. The CDR3 spans 12 residues. The germline V gene encodes CDR1 LGHDT and CDR2 YNNKEL (reference sequence). Written as DNA, the CDR3 is TGTGCCAGCAGCCACGGGGCTGGGGAGCAGTACTTC. Protein: CASSHGAGEQYF.

J is TRBJ2-3 and V is TRBV7-6, with TRBD2 matching over 9 bases. CDR3 size: 17 residues. Germline assignment: CDR1 SGHVS and CDR2 FNYEAQ. Trimming cost V 3 bases and J 0 bases; bases outside gene matches: 7. The CDR3 DNA reads as TGTGCCAGCAGCTTCGGACCCACTAGCGGGAGCACAGATACGCAGTATTTT. Translating it yields CASSFGPTSGSTDTQYF.

This clonotype showed up just a few times. The chain has TRBV12-3 or TRBV12-4 and TRBJ2-7; D possibly uses TRBD1 or TRBD2 (5 bases each). This CDR3 has 14 amino acids. V was cut by 0 bases and J by 9 bases, with 15 bases left in between. CDR3 protein: CASSLAGPVFGQYF. The CDR3 DNA reads TGTGCCAGCAGTTTAGCGGGACCAGTTTTCGGGCAGTACTTC.

This clonotype turned up a few times. The rearrangement links TRBV4-1 to TRBJ2-5, with TRBD2 as a possible D gene (6 bases). Trimming left V 2 bases short and J 5 bases short, with 12 bases between. Per the germline V gene, CDR1 is MGHRA and CDR2 is YSYEKL. The CDR3 length is 14 residues. CDR3 loop: CASSQKGGVETQYF. DNA of the CDR3: TGCGCCAGCAGCCAAAAAGGAGGGGTGGAGACCCAGTACTTC.